A selection of T cell receptor beta chains follows, all from one sample in a study of cytomegalovirus exposure and HLA in healthy donors. Some clones are missing from TCRdb's copy, which holds only in-frame ones; the method was immunoSEQ multiplex PCR. The sample includes roughly 150,000 clones, around 80% of them seen just once. Source material: PBMCs. Every receptor here comes from a man in his late teens or twenties in good health and CMV-seropositive. CDR3s include the opening cysteine and the closing phenylalanine or tryptophan. The order of the fields is clone size, V gene, J gene, D gene, CDR3 DNA, CDR3 protein. A D gene is named only where the DNA matches it firmly. Clone size is given for some rows only: seen once, a few or many times, or a class if the clone is expanded.

-	TRBV19	TRBJ2-5	-	TGTGCCAGTAGTGCCAGGGGATTCGAGACCCAGTACTTC	CASSARGFETQYF
-	TRBV25-1	TRBJ1-4	-	TGTGCCAGCAGTGAATCCAGGGTTACTAATGAAAAACTGTTTTTT	CASSESRVTNEKLFF
few	TRBV30	TRBJ2-1	TRBD2	TGTGCCTGCCACCGACTAGCGGGATTTGGTGAGCAGTTCTTC	CACHRLAGFGEQFF
-	TRBV27	TRBJ1-2	TRBD1	TGTGCCAGCAGCGGAGGGCGGGTCGCAGGGGGCACCTATGGCTACACCTTC	CASSGGRVAGGTYGYTF
few	TRBV18	TRBJ2-7	TRBD2	TGTGCCAGCTCACCAGGGCTAGCGGTCCAGAGCAACGAGCAGTACTTC	CASSPGLAVQSNEQYF
-	TRBV7-3	TRBJ2-5	TRBD2	TGTGCCAGCAGTGCGGGGGGGGGCGCACAAGAGACCCAGTACTTC	CASSAGGGAQETQYF
-	TRBV7-9	TRBJ2-7	-	TGTGCCAGCAGCTTCGAGACAGTAACCTACGAGCAGTACTTC	CASSFETVTYEQYF
-	TRBV11-2	TRBJ2-7	-	TGTGCCAGCAGTACCTCCGGGAAAGGAACTTACGAGCAGTACTTC	CASSTSGKGTYEQYF
-	TRBV19	TRBJ2-1	TRBD2	TGTGCCAGTAGTATCGCCATAGCGGGAGGACTGAATGAGCAGTTCTTC	CASSIAIAGGLNEQFF
-	TRBV30	TRBJ2-1	TRBD2	TGTGCCTGGAGCGCCAGACTAGCGGGCGTATACAATGAGCAGTTCTTC	CAWSARLAGVYNEQFF
once	TRBV5-6	TRBJ1-1	-	TGTGCCAGCAGCTTGGTTGACAGCTGGAACACTGAAGCTTTCTTT	CASSLVDSWNTEAFF
-	TRBV27	TRBJ2-1	-	TGTGCCAGCCGTGAGGCGGGATTTTACAATGAGCAGTTCTTC	CASREAGFYNEQFF
-	TRBV6-1	TRBJ2-3	TRBD2	TGTGCCAGCAGTGAACACAGCGGGAGATTAGATACGCAGTATTTT	CASSEHSGRLDTQYF
-	TRBV6-5	TRBJ1-5	-	TGTGCCAGCAGGGTGGACAGAACTCAGCCCCAGCATTTT	CASRVDRTQPQHF
-	TRBV2	TRBJ2-3	-	TGTGCCAGCGGCACTGGCGGGAGCACAGATACGCAGTATTTT	CASGTGGSTDTQYF
-	TRBV10-3	TRBJ2-7	TRBD2	TGTGCCATCAGTGAGAGTTTTAGCGGGAGCTACGAGCAGTACTTC	CAISESFSGSYEQYF
-	TRBV7-8	TRBJ2-7	TRBD1	TGTGCCAGCAGCTTAGGGGACAGGGGCTCCTACGAGCAGTACTTC	CASSLGDRGSYEQYF
few	TRBV5-1	TRBJ2-7	TRBD2	TGCGCCAGCAGTATAGGGACTAGCACGTCCCAGCAGTACTTC	CASSIGTSTSQQYF
-	TRBV5-4	TRBJ2-4	TRBD1	TGTGCCAGCAGCTTACGGACAGGAGAAAACATTCAGTACTTC	CASSLRTGENIQYF
-	TRBV5-1	TRBJ2-7	TRBD2	TGCGCCAGCAGCCACGGGAGGATGGTCGAGCAGTACTTC	CASSHGRMVEQYF
-	TRBV10-3	TRBJ2-7	TRBD1	TGTGCCATTTCACAGGGGGCTTTTTCCTACGAGCAGTACTTC	CAISQGAFSYEQYF
-	TRBV30	TRBJ1-5	-	TGTGCCTCCAACCGGGGCAATCAGCCCCAGCATTTT	CASNRGNQPQHF
few	TRBV6-5	TRBJ2-2	TRBD1	TGTGCCAGCAACCGACAGGGGGACACCGGGGAGCTGTTTTTT	CASNRQGDTGELFF
-	TRBV4-1	TRBJ2-3	TRBD2	TGCGCCAGCAGCCAAGGACCGGGACTAGCGGGAGCGACGCAGTATTTT	CASSQGPGLAGATQYF
-	TRBV6-1	TRBJ2-5	TRBD1	TGTGCCAGCAGTGATCGTACAGGGGTAAAAGAGACCCAGTACTTC	CASSDRTGVKETQYF
-	TRBV28	TRBJ2-3	TRBD2	TGTGCCAGCAGCCAAGTAGCGGGAGGGTGGGCAGATACGCAGTATTTT	CASSQVAGGWADTQYF
-	TRBV7-9	TRBJ1-2	-	TGTGCCAGCAGCTTAAACACCTACTATGGCTACACCTTC	CASSLNTYYGYTF
-	TRBV30	TRBJ2-5	-	TGTGCCTGGAGTGCGGGTTTGGAGACCCAGTACTTC	CAWSAGLETQYF
-	TRBV7-2	TRBJ2-1	TRBD2	TGTGCCAGCAGCTTAGTTCTAGCGGGAGTCTACAATGAGCAGTTCTTC	CASSLVLAGVYNEQFF
-	TRBV5-4	TRBJ2-1	TRBD1	TGTGCCAGCAGAAAGGACAGGAGCTCCTACAATGAGCAGTTCTTC	CASRKDRSSYNEQFF
-	TRBV30	TRBJ2-7	-	TGTGCCTGGAGTTCTGCGGCCTTAGGGGTCTTCTCCTACGAGCAGTACTTC	CAWSSAALGVFSYEQYF
-	TRBV19	TRBJ2-7	-	TGTGCCAGTAGTATTGCCCAACAGTTCCCCACCTACGAGCAGTACTTC	CASSIAQQFPTYEQYF
-	TRBV15	TRBJ1-2	-	TGTGCCACCAGCAGGTACAGGGCCGAATCCTATGGCTACACCTTC	CATSRYRAESYGYTF
once	TRBV5-4	TRBJ2-5	TRBD1	TGTGCCAGCAGCCCCCGGACAGGGGCGATCCAAGAGACCCAGTACTTC	CASSPRTGAIQETQYF
-	TRBV27	TRBJ2-7	-	TGTGCCAGCAGTTTAGGACAGTCCTACGAGCAGTACTTC	CASSLGQSYEQYF
-	TRBV9	TRBJ1-2	TRBD1	TGTGCCAGCAGCGTAGGGCCGGTGCAGGGGGCGAGCTTAAGGTATGGCTACACCTTC	CASSVGPVQGASLRYGYTF
once	TRBV7-2	TRBJ2-7	TRBD1	TGTGCCAGCAGTGCCGGACAGGTCTACGAGCAGTACTTC	CASSAGQVYEQYF
once	TRBV7-9	TRBJ2-7	-	TGTGCCAGCAGCACCAACAATGACGAGCAGTACTTC	CASSTNNDEQYF
-	TRBV10-2	TRBJ1-1	-	TGCGCCAGCAGTGATTCGGGAAGGGATGAAGCTTTCTTT	CASSDSGRDEAFF
-	TRBV27	TRBJ2-1	-	TGTGCCAGCAGTTTAGTAGGCCATTCTCAGCTAATCGGGATTTACAATGAGCAGTTCTTC	CASSLVGHSQLIGIYNEQFF
-	TRBV4-1	TRBJ2-1	TRBD2	TGCGCCAGCAGCCAAGGTGGTCCAGCGGGAAGGCCCAGCTCCTACAATGAGCAGTTCTTC	CASSQGGPAGRPSSYNEQFF
few	TRBV29-1	TRBJ1-4	-	TGCAGCGTTGAGCGAAATGAAAAACTGTTTTTT	CSVERNEKLFF
once	TRBV6-1	TRBJ1-5	-	TGTGCCAGCAGTGAATACAATCAGCCCCAGCATTTT	CASSEYNQPQHF
few	TRBV5-6	TRBJ2-7	TRBD2	TGTGCCAGCAGCCCCGGACTAGCGGTCTACGAGCAGTACTTC	CASSPGLAVYEQYF
-	TRBV5-1	TRBJ2-7	TRBD2	TGCGCCAGCAGCTTGGAGGACCTAGCGGGAGGTCTTGTCGAGCAGTACTTC	CASSLEDLAGGLVEQYF
-	TRBV28	TRBJ2-7	-	TGTGCCAGCGGCGGAGGGAGGTCTAAGCAGTACTTC	CASGGGRSKQYF
-	TRBV5-6	TRBJ1-1	TRBD1	TGTGCCAGCAGCTACCCCGGACAGGGATTGTTAGGCACTGAAGCTTTCTTT	CASSYPGQGLLGTEAFF